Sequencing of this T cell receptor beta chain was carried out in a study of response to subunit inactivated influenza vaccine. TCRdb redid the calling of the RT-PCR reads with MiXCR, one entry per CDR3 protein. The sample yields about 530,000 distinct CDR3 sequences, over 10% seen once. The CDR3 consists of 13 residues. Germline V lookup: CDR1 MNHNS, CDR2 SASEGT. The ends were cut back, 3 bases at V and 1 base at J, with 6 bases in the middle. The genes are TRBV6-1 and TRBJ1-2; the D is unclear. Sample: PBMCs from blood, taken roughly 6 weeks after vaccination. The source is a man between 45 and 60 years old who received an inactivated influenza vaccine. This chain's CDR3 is CASSESDNYGYTF. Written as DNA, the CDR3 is TGTGCCAGCAGTGAGTCAGATAACTATGGCTACACCTTC.